These 18 T cell receptor beta chains were all obtained from the same sample, sequenced in a study of cytomegalovirus exposure and HLA in healthy donors. Both 60 Vbeta primers and 13 Jbeta primers went into the PCR. Sequenced by immunoSEQ multiplex PCR; TCRdb stores in-frame clones only, minus some. The sample shows over 100,000 clones, about four fifths of them seen only once. Sequenced material: PBMCs. These receptor sequences come from a man aged 25-45 years in good health and CMV-seronegative.

The chain uses TRBV5-1 and TRBJ2-1; TRBD2 matches at 10 bases. The ends lost 4 bases at V and 0 bases at J; junction bases unmatched: 4. The CDR3 covers 16 residues. CDR1 is SGHRS, CDR2 YFSETQ, per germline. CDR3 sequence reads: CASSPSSGSSYNEQFF. The CDR3 nucleotides are TGCGCCAGCAGCCCCTCTAGCGGGAGCTCCTACAATGAGCAGTTCTTC.

This rearrangement joins TRBV21-1 to TRBJ1-5. TRBV21-1 is a recognized pseudogene. The CDR3 totals 16 residues. The CDR3 DNA is TGTGCCAGCAGCAAAAGATCCGGGATCAGGTCGCGACCCCAGCATTTT. As protein: CASSKRSGIRSRPQHF.

The chain couples TRBV2 to TRBJ2-7; 7 bases map to TRBD1. Germline CDR1 reads SNHLY; CDR2 reads FYNNEI. The trim removed 6 bases at V and 4 bases at J, leaving 12 bases unmatched. The CDR3 contains 15 residues. CDR3 in amino acids: CASRDDRVGGYEQYF. Here the CDR3 DNA reads TGTGCCAGCAGGGACGACAGGGTGGGTGGGTACGAGCAGTACTTC.

V is TRBV14 and J is TRBJ1-2, with D possibly being TRBD1 (6 bases). CDR1 and CDR2 from the germline V gene are SGHDN and FVKESK. V lost 3 bases, J lost 8 bases, and 13 bases lay in between. This CDR3 is 13 amino acids long. CDR3 sequence (DNA): TGTGCCAGCAGCCAGTCTTGGACAGCCGGCTACACCTTC. Residues: CASSQSWTAGYTF.

The chain combines TRBV6-7 with TRBJ1-5, with TRBD1 matching 10 bases. TRBV6-7 is an ORF for which the function is uncertain. The CDR3 is made up of 17 amino acids. The V and J ends lost 7 bases and 2 bases, in that order; junction bases with no gene match: 11. As DNA, the CDR3 is TGTGCCAGCAAAGCCGGGACAGGGGATAGGGGCAATCAGCCCCAGCATTTT. Amino acids: CASKAGTGDRGNQPQHF.

This clone appeared once. This chain connects TRBV6-5 to TRBJ2-7, with TRBD2 matching 13 bases. The V segment lost 4 bases and the J segment 7 bases; nucleotides outside the gene matches: 7. CDR1 and CDR2 from the germline V gene are MNHEY and SVGAGI. CDR3 length: 15 amino acids. The CDR3 coding sequence is TGTGCCAGCAGTTCCGGACTAGCGGGAGCGAGAGAGCAGTACTTC. It encodes CASSSGLAGAREQYF.

The V gene is TRBV6-5, the J gene TRBJ2-5; TRBD2 matches at 7 bases. Germline CDR1 MNHEY, CDR2 SVGAGI. The CDR3 loop spans 14 amino acids. The V gene end was trimmed by 6 bases and the J gene end by 2 bases; junction bases not matched to a gene: 6. The DNA of the CDR3 is TGTGCCAGCAGCCGGGACTACCGACAAGAGACCCAGTACTTC. Encoded protein: CASSRDYRQETQYF.

V gene TRBV11-2 combines with J gene TRBJ2-7; 10 bases agree with TRBD2. The CDR3 has 15 residues. V dropped 5 bases and J dropped 6; count of bases not matched to a gene: 10. CDR1 is SGHAT and CDR2 is FQNNGV in the germline V gene. The DNA for the CDR3 is TGTGCCAGCAGCCCGCCGGGACTAGCGATACGCGAGCAGTACTTC. Its protein product is CASSPPGLAIREQYF.

The V and J genes are TRBV5-1 and TRBJ1-1; D uncertain. CDR3 length: 14 amino acids. The V and J ends lost 4 bases and 5 bases respectively, with 15 bases between them. CDR1 and CDR2 from the germline V gene are SGHRS and YFSETQ. CDR3 DNA: TGCGCCAGCAGCGCTGGCGGGATTTGGACTGAAGCTTTCTTT. As protein: CASSAGGIWTEAFF.

The rearrangement links TRBV9 to TRBJ1-2, with 7 bases aligning to TRBD1. Germline V CDR1 and CDR2: SGDLS, YYNGEE. The CDR3 totals 13 residues. Trimming removed 3 bases from V and 4 bases from J; junction bases left unmatched: 3. The CDR3 is CASSGQGSYGYTF. The CDR3 coding sequence is TGTGCCAGCAGCGGACAGGGTTCCTATGGCTACACCTTC.

The count of this clone is one. V is TRBV18 and J is TRBJ1-2, with TRBD1 matching over 7 bases. Per the germline V gene, CDR1 is KGHSH and CDR2 is LQKENI. This CDR3 is 14 amino acids long. V dropped 2 bases and J dropped 6; count of bases not matched to a gene: 6. In nucleotides, the CDR3 is TGTGCCAGCTCACCAGCAGCCAGGGGGAATGGCTACACCTTC. This codes for CASSPAARGNGYTF.

CDR3 sequence reads: CASSEDEFGTGWGNQPQHF. In DNA form, the CDR3 reads TGTGCCAGCAGTGAAGATGAATTCGGGACAGGGTGGGGCAATCAGCCCCAGCATTTT. This chain uses TRBV2 with TRBJ1-5; 9 positions match TRBD1. Germline CDR1 is SNHLY and CDR2 is FYNNEI. Trimming took 1 base from V and 2 from J; bases not matched to a gene: 12. This CDR3 spans 19 amino acids.

This chain links TRBV27 with TRBJ1-5; 8 nucleotides match TRBD1. The germline gives CDR1 MNHEY, CDR2 SMNVEV (reference sequence). The CDR3 consists of 15 residues. The junction had 3 bases not matched to a gene; V was cut back by 3 bases and J by 2 bases. CDR3 coding DNA: TGTGCCAGCAGTTTTGCAGGGGGCGGCAATCAGCCCCAGCATTTT. It specifies CASSFAGGGNQPQHF.

This sequence joins TRBV29-1 and TRBJ1-2; 8 bases align to TRBD1. V trimming: 4 bases; J trimming: 5 bases; junction bases outside the gene matches: 6. Germline values: CDR1 SQVTM, CDR2 ANQGSEA. The CDR3 sequence is 13 residues long. The CDR3 reads CSVVGQGAYGYTF. For the CDR3, the DNA is TGCAGCGTTGTTGGGCAGGGGGCATATGGCTACACCTTC.

The chain joins TRBV4-3 to TRBJ2-7, with TRBD2 as a possible D gene (6 bases). CDR3 length: 14 residues. The V gene's germline CDR1 is LGHNA and CDR2 YSLEER. The germline V and J ends were trimmed by 1 base and 6 bases, with 13 bases remaining between them. The CDR3 here is CASSQGPGVGEQYF. DNA of the CDR3: TGCGCCAGCAGCCAAGGCCCGGGGGTGGGCGAGCAGTACTTC.

This clone was found once. This rearrangement joins TRBV30 to TRBJ1-1; 8 bases agree with TRBD1. The length of the CDR3 is 13 residues. Germline CDR1 and CDR2: GTSNPN and SVGIG (reference sequence). The V and J ends lost 0 bases and 5 bases, in that order; junction bases with no gene match: 2. The CDR3 DNA reads TGTGCCTGGAGTGTACGACAGGGGACTGAAGCTTTCTTT. Encoded protein: CAWSVRQGTEAFF.

The V and J genes are TRBV19 and TRBJ1-2; a possible D gene is TRBD1 (6 bases). Between the trimmed V and J ends, which lost 2 bases and 4 bases, there was a span of 14 bases. Germline CDR1 is LNHDA and CDR2 is SQIVND (reference sequence). CDR3 length equals 15 residues. CDR3 amino acids: CASSILPTGPYGYTF. The CDR3 DNA reads TGTGCCAGTAGTATACTACCCACAGGGCCCTATGGCTACACCTTC.

The table lists this clone with a count of one. The CDR3 protein is CASSSRGRAEAFF. CDR3 bases: TGTGCCAGCAGTTCCCGGGGGAGGGCTGAAGCTTTCTTT. This chain connects TRBV6-1 to TRBJ1-1; TRBD1 might be the D (5 bases). V was shortened by 5 bases and J by 6 bases, with 13 bases between the two germline ends. The germline V gene encodes CDR1 MNHNS and CDR2 SASEGT. The CDR3 runs 13 residues.